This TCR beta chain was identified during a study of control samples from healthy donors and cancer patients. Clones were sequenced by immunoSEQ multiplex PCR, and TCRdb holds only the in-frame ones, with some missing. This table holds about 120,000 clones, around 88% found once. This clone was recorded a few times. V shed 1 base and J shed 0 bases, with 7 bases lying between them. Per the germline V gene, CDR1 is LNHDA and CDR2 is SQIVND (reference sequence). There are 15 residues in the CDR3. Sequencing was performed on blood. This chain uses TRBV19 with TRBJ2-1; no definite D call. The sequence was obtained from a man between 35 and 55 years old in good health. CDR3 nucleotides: TGTGCCAGTAGTATAGGGATTGCCTCCTACAATGAGCAGTTCTTC. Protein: CASSIGIASYNEQFF.